These 18 T cell receptor beta chains came from one sample sequenced in a study of blood T cell repertoires in COVID-19. Here immunoSEQ multiplex PCR was the method, and the copy in TCRdb shows in-frame clones only, minus some. This sample has approximately 190,000 clones, with about four fifths found just once. Sequenced: peripheral blood. Receptors were obtained from a woman aged 55-70 years with COVID-19, enrolled during active disease.

This chain joins TRBV19 and TRBJ1-6, with D possibly matching TRBD1 (5 bases). Germline assignment: CDR1 LNHDA and CDR2 SQIVND (reference sequence). V dropped 8 bases and J dropped 9 bases, with 14 bases sitting between them. The CDR3 has 13 residues. The CDR3 coding sequence is TGTGCCAGTGCGGTCAGGGCCGCTTCACCCCTCCACTTT. Its protein is CASAVRAASPLHF.

The chain combines TRBV7-3 with TRBJ2-1; tentatively, D is TRBD1 (7 bases). Trimming took off 3 bases at V and 8 bases at J, with 17 bases between the two ends. The germline V gene has CDR1 SGHTA and CDR2 FQGTGA. The CDR3 loop spans 15 amino acids. The CDR3 sequence: CASSFTGEAGYEQFF. CDR3 in DNA: TGTGCCAGCAGCTTTACAGGGGAGGCCGGCTATGAGCAGTTCTTC.

The genes are TRBV3-1 (or the pseudogene TRBV3-2) and TRBJ2-4; TRBD2 matches at 7 bases. Germline V CDR1 and CDR2: LGHDT, YNNKEL (reference sequence). The CDR3 length is 15 residues. The V gene end was trimmed by 0 bases and the J gene end by 3 bases; junction bases not matched to a gene: 2. The CDR3 DNA follows: TGTGCCAGCAGCCAAGAAGCGGGGCGCAAAAACATTCAGTACTTC. It is translated as CASSQEAGRKNIQYF.

The chain links TRBV24-1 to TRBJ2-1, with D possibly being TRBD1 (6 bases). V dropped 4 bases and J dropped 4 bases, with 13 bases sitting between them. Germline CDR1 reads KGHDR; CDR2 reads SFDVKD. The CDR3 covers 15 residues. CDR3 DNA: TGTGCCACCAGTGACGGACAGCGAACGTACAATGAGCAGTTCTTC. Encoded protein: CATSDGQRTYNEQFF.

This chain joins TRBV7-9 and TRBJ2-1; weak D call: TRBD1 (6 bases). Per the germline V gene, CDR1 is SEHNR and CDR2 is FQNEAQ (reference sequence). The CDR3 contains 13 residues. Trimming pared 6 bases from V and 3 bases from J, leaving 9 bases between. CDR3 residues: CASRPQGYNEQFF. CDR3 bases: TGTGCCAGCAGACCACAGGGCTACAATGAGCAGTTCTTC.

This clone was counted a few times. The chain is built from TRBV19 and TRBJ1-5; D uncertain. The CDR3 is 13 amino acids. CDR1 and CDR2 from the germline V gene are LNHDA and SQIVND (reference sequence). The V gene lost 5 bases and the J gene lost 5 bases, with 10 bases spanning the gap. CDR3 bases: TGTGCCAGTAGTTCAGGCCACTATCAGCCCCAGCATTTT. This encodes CASSSGHYQPQHF.

This chain connects TRBV7-2 to TRBJ2-3, with TRBD2 matching over 15 bases. Unmatched junction bases numbered 5, after V lost 5 bases and J lost 5 bases. The CDR3 covers 16 residues. Germline V gene sequence: CDR1 SGHTA, CDR2 FQGNSA. This CDR3 reads CASSLGLAGGVDTQYF. CDR3 in DNA: TGTGCCAGCAGCCTCGGACTAGCGGGGGGGGTAGATACGCAGTATTTT.

The V call is TRBV29-1, the J call TRBJ2-2, with 7 bases lining up with TRBD1. The CDR3 contains 15 residues. V trimming: 4 bases; J trimming: 4 bases; junction bases outside the gene matches: 9. Germline V CDR1 and CDR2: SQVTM, ANQGSEA. CDR3 bases: TGCAGCGTTGTAGGGGACAGCTCATCCACCGGGGAGCTGTTTTTT. Its protein product is CSVVGDSSSTGELFF.

This clone was seen a handful of times. The genes are TRBV5-6 and TRBJ1-2, with a weak D call TRBD1 (6 bases). The V end was cut by 1 base, the J end by 8 bases, with 15 bases between. Germline V gene lookup returns CDR1 SGHDT and CDR2 YYEEEE. This CDR3 region has 14 residues. CDR3: CASSLLAGEGGYTF. CDR3 bases: TGTGCCAGCAGCTTGTTGGCAGGGGAGGGCGGCTACACCTTC.

The chain employs TRBV6-5 and TRBJ1-3, with a possible D match to TRBD1 (6 bases). This CDR3 comprises 13 residues. In germline, CDR1 is MNHEY, CDR2 SVGAGI. The V and J ends lost 5 bases and 4 bases respectively, with 9 bases between them. The CDR3 is CASSRTAGNTIYF. The CDR3 DNA follows: TGTGCCAGCAGTCGGACAGCGGGAAACACCATATATTTT.

The rearrangement joins TRBV7-9 to TRBJ1-2; 9 bases agree with TRBD1. With 5 bases clipped from V and 3 bases from J, the junction kept 7 bases outside the gene matches. Germline V gene lookup returns CDR1 SEHNR and CDR2 FQNEAQ (reference sequence). The CDR3 length is 15 residues. CDR3 DNA: TGTGCCAGCAGCCCGCGGACAGGGGAGGACTATGGCTACACCTTC. It codes for CASSPRTGEDYGYTF.

Of note for this clone: This CDR3 is also generated by other DNA sequences in the sample. The gene calls are TRBV7-3 and TRBJ2-1, with TRBD2 matching 10 bases. Looked up from germline, CDR1 is SGHTA and CDR2 is FQGTGA. This CDR3 is 15 amino acids long. V trimming: 1 base; J trimming: 4 bases; junction bases outside the gene matches: 1. CDR3 sequence: CASSLKLAGYNEQFF. Here the CDR3 DNA reads TGTGCCAGCAGCTTAAAACTAGCGGGGTACAATGAGCAGTTCTTC.

The chain carries TRBV27 and TRBJ1-6; 8 bases agree with TRBD1. The CDR3 is 17 amino acids. The V gene's germline CDR1 is MNHEY and CDR2 SMNVEV (reference sequence). With 8 bases clipped from V and 0 bases from J, the junction kept 9 bases outside the gene matches. CDR3 protein: CASSSGGTGSYNSPLHF. CDR3 nucleotide sequence: TGTGCCAGCTCCTCTGGAGGGACAGGCTCCTATAATTCACCCCTCCACTTT.

The chain links TRBV28 to TRBJ1-6; 9 nucleotides match TRBD1. The junction had 10 bases not matched to a gene; V was cut back by 5 bases and J by 11 bases. The CDR3 has 15 amino acids. Per germline, CDR1 MDHEN and CDR2 SYDVKM. CDR3 DNA: TGTGCCAGCAGTACTCCGGGACAGGGATTAGCACCCCTCCACTTT. Translated, it gives CASSTPGQGLAPLHF.

The chain combines TRBV5-6 with TRBJ2-1; 9 positions agree with TRBD2. The J segment lost 5 bases and the V segment lost 4 bases, leaving 7 bases of the junction unmatched. The CDR3 length is 15 residues. Germline V gene lookup returns CDR1 SGHDT and CDR2 YYEEEE. The DNA of the CDR3 is TGTGCCAGCAGCCGAGAGCTAGCGGGGAACAATGAGCAGTTCTTC. Its protein is CASSRELAGNNEQFF.

The chain combines TRBV19 with TRBJ1-2; D remains ambiguous. V dropped 5 bases and J dropped 3 bases, with 13 bases sitting between them. Germline CDR1 is LNHDA and CDR2 is SQIVND (reference sequence). This CDR3 is 14 amino acids long. The CDR3 DNA reads TGTGCCAGTAGTCCTGATGAGCGGGACTATGGCTACACCTTC. As protein: CASSPDERDYGYTF.

The chain has TRBV9 and TRBJ1-2, with a weak D call TRBD1 (5 bases). This CDR3 is 17 amino acids long. Per the germline V gene, CDR1 is SGDLS and CDR2 is YYNGEE. Trimming removed 3 bases at V and 0 bases at J, with 18 bases between. The CDR3 loop reads CASSDPTVPTTNYGYTF. CDR3 nucleotides: TGTGCCAGCAGCGACCCGACAGTGCCAACAACTAACTATGGCTACACCTTC.

In its sample, this clone was seen a few times. V is TRBV2 and J is TRBJ1-2; D perhaps matches TRBD1 (5 bases). The CDR3 is made up of 17 amino acids. The germline CDR1 and CDR2 sequences are SNHLY and FYNNEI. Trimming cost V 5 bases and J 1 base, with 20 bases left between them. DNA of the CDR3: TGTGCCAGCAGTACCCCACCGGGGGGAAAAGATAACTATGGCTACACCTTC. Protein: CASSTPPGGKDNYGYTF.